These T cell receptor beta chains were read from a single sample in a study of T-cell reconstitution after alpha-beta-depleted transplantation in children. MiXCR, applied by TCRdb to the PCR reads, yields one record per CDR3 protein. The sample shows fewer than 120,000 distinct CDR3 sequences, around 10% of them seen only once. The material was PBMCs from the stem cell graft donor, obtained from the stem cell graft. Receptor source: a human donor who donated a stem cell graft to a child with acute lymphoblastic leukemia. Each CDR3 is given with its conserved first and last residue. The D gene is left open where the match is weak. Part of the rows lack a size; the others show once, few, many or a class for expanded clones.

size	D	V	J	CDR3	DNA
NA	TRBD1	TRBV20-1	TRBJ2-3	CSQNRGRGGTQYF	TGCAGTCAGAACAGGGGGCGTGGTGGCACGCAGTATTTT
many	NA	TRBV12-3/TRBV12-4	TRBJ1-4	CASSLGQSGGGEKLFF	TGTGCCAGCAGTTTAGGGCAGTCCGGGGGCGGTGAAAAACTGTTTTTT
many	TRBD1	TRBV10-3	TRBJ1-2	CAISQGVGYGYTF	TGTGCCATCAGTCAGGGGGTAGGGTATGGCTACACCTTC
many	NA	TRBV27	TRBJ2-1	CASRPLSGPYNEQFF	TGTGCCAGCAGACCCTTGAGCGGTCCTTACAATGAGCAGTTCTTC
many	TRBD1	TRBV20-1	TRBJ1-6	CSAGQGLGNSPLHF	TGCAGTGCGGGACAGGGTTTGGGTAATTCACCCCTCCACTTT
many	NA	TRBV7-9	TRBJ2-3	CASSRGGGTARILTDTQYF	TGTGCCAGCAGCAGAGGGGGCGGGACAGCCCGGATCCTTACAGATACGCAGTATTTT
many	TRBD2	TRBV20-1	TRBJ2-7	CSAAGTSGSSYEQYF	TGCAGTGCTGCCGGGACTAGCGGCAGCTCCTACGAGCAGTACTTC
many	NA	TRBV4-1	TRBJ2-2	CASSQGPGDTGELFF	TGCGCCAGCAGCCAAGGGCCAGGGGACACCGGGGAGCTGTTTTTT
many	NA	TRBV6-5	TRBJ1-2	CASSYSGFPGYGYTF	TGTGCCAGCAGTTACTCTGGGTTTCCGGGCTATGGCTACACCTTC
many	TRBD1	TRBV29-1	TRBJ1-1	CSVEAPGQGSNTEAFF	TGCAGCGTTGAAGCGCCGGGACAGGGCTCGAACACTGAAGCTTTCTTT
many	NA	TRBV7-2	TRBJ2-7	CASSLLGQGSHEQYF	TGTGCCAGCAGCTTATTGGGCCAGGGCTCCCACGAGCAGTACTTC
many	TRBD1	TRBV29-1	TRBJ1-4	CSVWDRGLEKLFF	TGCAGCGTTTGGGACAGGGGGCTTGAAAAACTGTTTTTT
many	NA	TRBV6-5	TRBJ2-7	CASRSQGRPYEQYF	TGTGCCAGCAGGAGTCAGGGGAGACCCTACGAGCAGTACTTC
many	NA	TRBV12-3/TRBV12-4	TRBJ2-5	CASSSGRSMETQYF	TGTGCCAGCAGCTCGGGACGCTCGATGGAGACCCAGTACTTC
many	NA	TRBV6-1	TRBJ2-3	CASRKGVGVGTDTQYF	TGTGCCAGCCGAAAGGGGGTGGGAGTGGGGACAGATACGCAGTATTTT
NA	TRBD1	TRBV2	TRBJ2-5	CASRTWDRGETQYF	TGTGCCAGCAGAACTTGGGACAGGGGGGAGACCCAGTACTTC
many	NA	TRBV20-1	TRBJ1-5	CSAGESNQPQHF	TGCAGTGCTGGTGAGAGCAATCAGCCCCAGCATTTT
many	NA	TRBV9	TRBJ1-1	CASSVDRITEAFF	TGTGCCAGCAGCGTGGACCGGATCACTGAAGCTTTCTTT
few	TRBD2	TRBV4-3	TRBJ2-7	CASSQEGLAGTYEQYF	TGCGCCAGCAGCCAAGAGGGACTAGCGGGAACCTACGAGCAGTACTTC
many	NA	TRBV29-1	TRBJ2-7	CSVGWDRTFPYEQYF	TGCAGCGTTGGCTGGGACCGAACCTTCCCTTACGAGCAGTACTTC
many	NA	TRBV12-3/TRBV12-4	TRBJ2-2	CASSSRAPGTGELFF	TGTGCCAGCAGTTCTCGGGCCCCGGGGACCGGGGAGCTGTTTTTT
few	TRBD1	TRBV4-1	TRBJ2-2	CASSPGQVGTGELFF	TGCGCCAGCAGCCCAGGACAGGTGGGGACCGGGGAGCTGTTTTTT
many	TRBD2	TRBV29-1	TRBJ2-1	CSLGRASNEQFF	TGCAGCTTAGGGAGGGCTAGCAATGAGCAGTTCTTC
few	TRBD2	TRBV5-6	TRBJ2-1	CASSPGLADSYNEQFF	TGTGCCAGCAGCCCCGGACTAGCGGACTCCTACAATGAGCAGTTCTTC
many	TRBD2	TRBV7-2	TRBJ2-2	CASSSSANLAGESNTGELFF	TGTGCCAGCAGCTCTAGCGCAAATCTAGCGGGGGAATCGAACACCGGGGAGCTGTTTTTT
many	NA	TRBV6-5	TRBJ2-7	CASSYFTGTYEQYF	TGTGCCAGCAGTTACTTTACAGGGACCTACGAGCAGTACTTC
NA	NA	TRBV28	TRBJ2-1	CASTTPGVGNNEQFF	TGTGCCAGCACCACTCCAGGCGTGGGAAACAATGAGCAGTTCTTC
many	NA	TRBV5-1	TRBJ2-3	CASSLDGNFGASTDTQYF	TGCGCCAGCAGCTTGGATGGGAACTTCGGGGCTAGCACAGATACGCAGTATTTT
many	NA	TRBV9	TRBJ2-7	CASSVDLATYEQYF	TGTGCCAGCAGCGTAGACCTAGCTACCTACGAGCAGTACTTC
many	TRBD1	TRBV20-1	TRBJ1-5	CSARPTGGGQPQHF	TGCAGTGCTAGACCAACAGGGGGCGGTCAGCCCCAGCATTTT
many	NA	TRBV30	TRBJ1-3	CAWSPGPGNTIYF	TGTGCCTGGAGTCCAGGACCCGGAAACACCATATATTTT
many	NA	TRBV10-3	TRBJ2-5	CATRSGGTGHETQYF	TGTGCCACCCGAAGCGGGGGGACAGGGCATGAGACCCAGTACTTC
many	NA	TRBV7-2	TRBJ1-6	CASSLMRHVYNSPLHF	TGTGCCAGCAGCTTAATGAGACACGTTTATAATTCACCCCTCCACTTT
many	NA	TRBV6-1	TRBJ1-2	CASSAGSGYGYTF	TGTGCCAGCAGCGCAGGGTCAGGCTATGGCTACACCTTC
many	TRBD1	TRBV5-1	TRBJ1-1	CASSIVPGQGTEAFF	TGCGCCAGCAGCATCGTTCCTGGACAGGGCACTGAAGCTTTCTTT
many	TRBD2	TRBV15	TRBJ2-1	CATSGGQGAGSNEQFF	TGTGCCACCAGCGGAGGCCAGGGAGCGGGGTCCAATGAGCAGTTCTTC
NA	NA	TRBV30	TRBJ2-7	CAWKSRAGEQYF	TGTGCCTGGAAATCCAGGGCGGGTGAGCAGTACTTC
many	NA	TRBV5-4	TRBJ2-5	CASSFIRETQYF	TGTGCCAGCAGCTTTATTAGGGAGACCCAGTACTTC
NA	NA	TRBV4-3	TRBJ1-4	CASSQHRKPTNEKLFF	TGCGCCAGCAGCCAACACCGCAAGCCAACTAATGAAAAACTGTTTTTT
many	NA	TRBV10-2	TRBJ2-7	CASLGSSSYEQYF	TGCGCCAGCCTCGGGAGTTCCTCCTACGAGCAGTACTTC
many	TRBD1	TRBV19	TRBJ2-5	CASSMNRGETQYF	TGTGCCAGTAGTATGAACAGGGGGGAGACCCAGTACTTC
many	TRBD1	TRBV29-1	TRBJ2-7	CSGGTGTGGEQYF	TGCAGCGGGGGAACCGGGACAGGGGGCGAGCAGTACTTC
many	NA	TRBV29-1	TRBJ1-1	CSVEVLTNTEAFF	TGCAGCGTTGAAGTGTTGACGAACACTGAAGCTTTCTTT
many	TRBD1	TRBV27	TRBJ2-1	CASSLFQGDNNEQFF	TGTGCCAGCAGTTTATTCCAGGGGGATAACAATGAGCAGTTCTTC
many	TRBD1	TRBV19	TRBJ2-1	CASSIDGTGREQFF	TGTGCCAGTAGTATAGACGGGACAGGAAGGGAGCAGTTCTTC
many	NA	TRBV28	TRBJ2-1	CASSSLTSSFF	TGTGCCAGCAGTTCGCTGACTAGTTCCTTCTTC
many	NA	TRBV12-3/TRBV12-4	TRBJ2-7	CASSSRQAEQYF	TGTGCCAGCAGTTCTCGGCAGGCTGAGCAGTACTTC
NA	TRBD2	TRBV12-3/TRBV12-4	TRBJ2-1	CASSFNRRGAYNEQFF	TGTGCCAGCAGTTTTAATAGGCGGGGGGCCTACAATGAGCAGTTCTTC
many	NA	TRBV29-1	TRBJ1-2	CSVGSQGYGYTF	TGCAGCGTTGGATCACAGGGATATGGCTACACCTTC
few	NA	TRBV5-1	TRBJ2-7	CASSSGGGLAYEQYF	TGCGCCAGCAGCTCCGGGGGAGGTCTCGCCTACGAGCAGTACTTC
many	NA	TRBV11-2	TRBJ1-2	CASSLAGARSYGYTF	TGTGCCAGCAGCTTAGCAGGGGCCAGGAGCTATGGCTACACCTTC
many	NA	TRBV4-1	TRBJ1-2	CASSQEHFGTGYGYTF	TGCGCCAGCAGCCAAGAACACTTCGGCACAGGCTATGGCTACACCTTC
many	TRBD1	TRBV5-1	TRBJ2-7	CASSRPGQVGEQYF	TGCGCCAGCAGCCGCCCTGGACAGGTGGGAGAGCAGTACTTC